A selection of T cell receptor beta chains follows, all from one sample in a study of T cells after yellow fever vaccination. TCRdb called the 5' RACE reads again in MiXCR, with one record for every CDR3 protein. The sample includes about 69,000 distinct CDR3 sequences, 4.5% to 7.5% of them seen just once. The sample in question was CD4+ T cells sorted from PBMCs, obtained approximately 16 days after the first yellow fever vaccination. These receptors were taken from a man aged 18 to 29 who received the YFV17D yellow fever vaccine. The CDR3 runs from the conserved cysteine through the conserved F or W. A D gene is named only where the DNA matches it firmly. Expanded clones are given a class, and other clones once, few, many or no size at all.

d_call	clone_size	v_call	j_call	cdr3_aa	cdr3_nt
NA	many	TRBV7-9	TRBJ2-6	CAADSGANVLTF	TGTGCCGCGGACTCTGGGGCCAACGTCCTGACTTTC
TRBD2	many	TRBV29-1	TRBJ2-1	CSASSGSSYNEQFF	TGCAGCGCTTCTAGCGGGAGCTCCTACAATGAGCAGTTCTTC
NA	many	TRBV7-9	TRBJ1-6	CASSLRGEGSLGSPLHF	TGTGCCAGCAGCTTAAGGGGTGAGGGGTCCTTGGGTTCACCCCTCCACTTT
NA	many	TRBV3-1	TRBJ2-1	CATFSRGRGNEQFF	TGTGCCACCTTCAGCCGGGGGCGGGGGAATGAGCAGTTCTTC
NA	many	TRBV3-1	TRBJ2-3	CASSQLSPDTQYF	TGTGCCAGCAGCCAGCTATCGCCAGATACGCAGTATTTT
TRBD1	many	TRBV20-1	TRBJ1-6	CSARTGGSGNSPLHF	TGCAGTGCTAGGACAGGGGGCAGCGGGAATTCACCCCTCCACTTT
NA	many	TRBV20-1	TRBJ1-6	CSARDRRRGDSPLHF	TGCAGTGCTAGAGATCGAAGGAGGGGGGATTCACCCCTCCACTTT
NA	many	TRBV7-3	TRBJ2-1	CASSSIPSSSYNEQFF	TGTGCCAGCAGCTCTATCCCCTCGAGCTCCTACAATGAGCAGTTCTTC
TRBD2	many	TRBV7-6	TRBJ2-3	CASSPPGGDTDTQYF	TGTGCCAGCAGCCCTCCCGGGGGGGACACAGATACGCAGTATTTT
NA	many	TRBV7-2	TRBJ2-1	CASSSNMWGGYNEQFF	TGTGCCAGCAGCTCGAATATGTGGGGAGGATACAATGAGCAGTTCTTC
NA	many	TRBV4-2	TRBJ1-4	CASSQNSGTREKLFF	TGTGCCAGCAGCCAGAACTCCGGGACACGGGAAAAACTGTTTTTT
NA	many	TRBV6-2/TRBV6-3	TRBJ2-1	CAITDPYNEQFF	TGTGCCATCACGGACCCCTACAATGAGCAGTTCTTC
TRBD2	many	TRBV12-3/TRBV12-4	TRBJ2-1	CASSSLAGAYNEQFF	TGTGCCAGCAGCTCGCTAGCGGGTGCCTACAATGAGCAGTTCTTC
NA	many	TRBV12-3/TRBV12-4	TRBJ1-4	CASSTEVGGEKLFF	TGTGCCAGCAGTACGGAGGTTGGAGGTGAAAAACTGTTTTTT
TRBD1	many	TRBV20-1	TRBJ1-5	CSGTGGTQPQHF	TGCAGTGGGACAGGGGGCACTCAGCCCCAGCATTTT
NA	many	TRBV20-1	TRBJ2-5	CSAAGQPYQETQYF	TGCAGTGCCGCTGGACAGCCGTACCAAGAGACCCAGTACTTC
TRBD2	many	TRBV5-1	TRBJ2-5	CASSLDGGGRKTQYF	TGCGCCAGCAGCTTGGATGGCGGGGGTAGGAAGACCCAGTACTTC
NA	many	TRBV5-1	TRBJ1-2	CASTSGHGYTF	TGCGCCAGCACCTCCGGCCATGGCTACACCTTC
NA	many	TRBV9	TRBJ2-2	CASSPPAGPNTGELFF	TGTGCCAGCAGCCCCCCCGCGGGGCCGAACACCGGGGAGCTGTTTTTT
TRBD1	many	TRBV7-2	TRBJ2-1	CASSFRTGSNEQFF	TGTGCCAGCAGCTTCCGGACAGGGTCCAATGAGCAGTTCTTC
TRBD1	many	TRBV5-6	TRBJ1-2	CASSSEQGMYGYTF	TGTGCCAGCAGCTCCGAACAGGGGATGTATGGCTACACCTTC
TRBD2	many	TRBV7-3	TRBJ2-3	CASSLLGGGGDTDTQYF	TGTGCCAGCAGCTTATTAGGGGGCGGGGGGGATACAGATACGCAGTATTTT
TRBD2	many	TRBV9	TRBJ2-2	CASSAMGTSGGNTGELFF	TGTGCCAGCAGCGCGATGGGAACTAGCGGGGGCAACACCGGGGAGCTGTTTTTT
TRBD1	many	TRBV6-5	TRBJ2-2	CASSYDWGTGGTGELFF	TGTGCCAGCAGTTACGATTGGGGGACAGGGGGAACCGGGGAGCTGTTTTTT
TRBD2	many	TRBV24-1	TRBJ2-1	CATSGAGVDSSYNEQFF	TGTGCCACCAGTGGCGCGGGGGTCGACAGCTCCTACAATGAGCAGTTCTTC
NA	many	TRBV5-1	TRBJ2-2	CASVEGGSSGELFF	TGCGCCAGCGTTGAAGGGGGTAGCTCCGGGGAGCTGTTTTTT
NA	many	TRBV20-1	TRBJ2-1	CSAMSGGPYNEQFF	TGCAGTGCTATGTCCGGGGGGCCCTACAATGAGCAGTTCTTC
TRBD2	many	TRBV3-1	TRBJ2-3	CASSLGSGGAFDTQYF	TGTGCCAGCAGCCTAGGTAGCGGGGGGGCCTTCGATACGCAGTATTTT
NA	many	TRBV5-1	TRBJ2-3	CASSLEAGTDTQYF	TGCGCCAGCAGCTTGGAAGCAGGGACAGATACGCAGTATTTT
TRBD1	many	TRBV12-3/TRBV12-4	TRBJ2-3	CASSRQGLSTDTQYF	TGTGCCAGCAGTCGACAGGGGCTTAGCACAGATACGCAGTATTTT
NA	many	TRBV6-5	TRBJ1-5	CASSYSVLSNQPQHF	TGTGCCAGCAGTTACTCGGTACTTAGCAATCAGCCCCAGCATTTT
NA	many	TRBV18	TRBJ1-5	CASSPGTQPQHF	TGTGCCAGCTCACCAGGTACTCAGCCCCAGCATTTT
NA	many	TRBV29-1	TRBJ2-5	CSGGAEETQYF	TGCAGCGGGGGGGCAGAAGAGACCCAGTACTTC
NA	many	TRBV5-1	TRBJ2-4	CASSYNGAQNIQYF	TGCGCCAGCAGCTACAACGGGGCTCAAAACATTCAGTACTTC
NA	many	TRBV2	TRBJ2-5	CASSEGAPKGF	TGTGCCAGCAGTGAGGGGGCCCCAAAGGGCTTC
NA	many	TRBV19	TRBJ2-1	CASIWYNEQFF	TGTGCCAGTATCTGGTACAATGAGCAGTTCTTC
NA	few	TRBV20-1	TRBJ1-2	CSAQPLTGQVGYTF	TGCAGTGCGCAGCCTTTAACAGGGCAGGTTGGCTACACCTTC
NA	few	TRBV7-2	TRBJ1-5	CASSWVWGAGNQPQHF	TGTGCCAGCAGCTGGGTTTGGGGTGCGGGCAATCAGCCCCAGCATTTT
TRBD1	many	TRBV6-4	TRBJ2-1	CASSNRGDEQFF	TGTGCCAGCAGCAACAGGGGAGATGAGCAGTTCTTC
TRBD1	NA	TRBV5-4	TRBJ2-1	CASSLDPTGGPSEQFF	TGTGCCAGCAGCTTGGACCCGACAGGGGGCCCCAGTGAGCAGTTCTTC
TRBD2	many	TRBV4-1	TRBJ2-4	CASSQLPGGTSKNIQYF	TGCGCCAGCAGCCAACTACCCGGGGGGACGTCCAAAAACATTCAGTACTTC
NA	many	TRBV20-1	TRBJ2-7	CSAPSPGRGGNEQYF	TGCAGTGCGCCATCCCCGGGCAGGGGTGGAAACGAGCAGTACTTC
NA	NA	TRBV15	TRBJ2-7	CATSSLRDGRYEQYF	TGTGCCACCAGCAGCCTACGGGACGGTAGATACGAGCAGTACTTC
NA	many	TRBV7-2	TRBJ2-1	CASSTPRPYNEQFF	TGTGCCAGCAGCACACCACGACCCTACAATGAGCAGTTCTTC
NA	many	TRBV5-1	TRBJ1-2	CASSLVQGLNYGYTF	TGCGCCAGCAGCTTGGTGCAGGGCCTTAACTATGGCTACACCTTC